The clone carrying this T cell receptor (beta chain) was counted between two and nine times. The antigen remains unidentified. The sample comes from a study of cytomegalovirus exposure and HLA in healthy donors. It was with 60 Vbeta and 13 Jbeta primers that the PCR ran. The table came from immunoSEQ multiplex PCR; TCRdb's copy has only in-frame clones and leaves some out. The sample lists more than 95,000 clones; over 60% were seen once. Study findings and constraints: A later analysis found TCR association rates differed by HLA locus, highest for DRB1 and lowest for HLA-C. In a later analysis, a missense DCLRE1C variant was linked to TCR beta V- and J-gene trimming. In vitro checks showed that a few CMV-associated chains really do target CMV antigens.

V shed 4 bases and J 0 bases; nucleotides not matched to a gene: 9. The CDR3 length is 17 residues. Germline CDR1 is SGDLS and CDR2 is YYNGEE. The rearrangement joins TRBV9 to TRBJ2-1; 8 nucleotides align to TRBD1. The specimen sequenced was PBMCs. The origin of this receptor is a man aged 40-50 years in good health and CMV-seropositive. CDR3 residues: CASSPRTGLYSYNEQFF. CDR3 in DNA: TGTGCCAGCAGCCCTCGGACAGGGTTATACTCCTACAATGAGCAGTTCTTC.